This TCR beta chain was profiled in a study of T cells in Graves' hyperthyroidism and ophthalmopathy. Study results and caveats: Most thyroid clonotypes that were expanded above 0.001 also turned up in blood.

There are 14 residues in the CDR3. Germline values: CDR1 KGHSH, CDR2 LQKENI. V dropped 0 bases and J dropped 2 bases, with 7 bases sitting between them. Regions amplified from RNA transcripts were the TCR beta CDR3 regions. The TCR CDR3 first-round RT-PCR relied on the HTBI primer set. TCRdb independently ran MiXCR on the multiplex PCR reads; one entry per CDR3 protein. The sample has around 620,000 distinct CDR3 sequences; over 12% are singletons. With duration under 3 months, ophthalmopathy was active: Clinical Activity Score at least 3, NOSPECS at least 4. The study left out patients who had uncontrolled infection, other autoimmune disease, pregnancy or lactation. Diagnoses were made from clinical symptoms, serum measures (thyroxine and TRAb), thyroid ultrasound and orbital computed tomography. The sample holds many counts of this clonotype. Antigen: not known.

The TCR comes from a woman aged 18-35 years with Graves' ophthalmopathy. The V and J genes are TRBV18 and TRBJ1-2; D is undetermined. Source material: blood. The CDR3 sequence is CASSPPTANYGYTF. CDR3 sequence (DNA): TGTGCCAGCTCACCACCGACGGCAAACTATGGCTACACCTTC.